Listed below are T cell receptor beta chains from one sample, sequenced in a study of human T cells and chemical hapten exposure. MiXCR was run by TCRdb on the RACE reads, yielding one entry per CDR3 protein. This repertoire shows roughly 360,000 distinct CDR3 sequences, roughly 5% found once; its top ten account for under 3%. Source: whole blood, taken in connection with sensitization to the hapten diphenylcyclopropenone (DPC). The source of these receptors is a woman aged 50 to 65 with alopecia areata. Some clones in this sample may be carry-over from other donors' samples. Each CDR3 is given with its conserved first and last residue. Each record gives: D gene, clone size, CDR3 length, V gene, J gene, CDR3 protein, CDR3 DNA. D genes are given only for firm matches. For some rows the clone size is stated as once, few or many, or as a class when expanded; others skip it.

d_call: .; clone_size: few; cdr3_length: 17; v_call: TRBV19; j_call: TRBJ1-1; cdr3_aa: CASSMPTVGPLNTEAFF; cdr3_nt: TGTGCCAGTAGTATGCCCACCGTCGGGCCCTTGAACACTGAAGCTTTCTTT
d_call: TRBD2; clone_size: many; cdr3_length: 17; v_call: TRBV11-1; j_call: TRBJ2-1; cdr3_aa: CASSLGTSGGLYNEQFF; cdr3_nt: TGTGCCAGCAGCTTAGGGACTAGCGGGGGCCTCTACAATGAGCAGTTCTTC
d_call: .; clone_size: many; cdr3_length: 10; v_call: TRBV9; j_call: TRBJ2-2; cdr3_aa: CASGTGELFF; cdr3_nt: TGTGCCAGCGGTACCGGGGAGCTGTTTTTT
d_call: TRBD1; clone_size: few; cdr3_length: 15; v_call: TRBV9; j_call: TRBJ2-7; cdr3_aa: CASSVEGTGGSEQYF; cdr3_nt: TGTGCCAGCAGCGTAGAGGGGACAGGGGGAAGCGAGCAGTACTTC
d_call: TRBD1; clone_size: .; cdr3_length: 15; v_call: TRBV4-3; j_call: TRBJ1-6; cdr3_aa: CASSQDGTDNSPLHF; cdr3_nt: TGCGCCAGCAGCCAAGACGGGACAGATAATTCACCCCTCCACTTT
d_call: TRBD1; clone_size: many; cdr3_length: 17; v_call: TRBV9; j_call: TRBJ1-3; cdr3_aa: CASSLTGTADGGNTIYF; cdr3_nt: TGTGCCAGCAGCTTAACCGGGACAGCGGACGGTGGAAACACCATATATTTT
d_call: .; clone_size: many; cdr3_length: 15; v_call: TRBV10-3; j_call: TRBJ1-1; cdr3_aa: CAITQEVGSETEAFF; cdr3_nt: TGTGCCATCACCCAGGAGGTCGGGAGCGAGACTGAAGCTTTCTTT
d_call: TRBD2; clone_size: many; cdr3_length: 16; v_call: TRBV7-6; j_call: TRBJ2-1; cdr3_aa: CASSYTLSGGANEQFF; cdr3_nt: TGTGCCAGCAGCTACACACTTAGCGGGGGGGCCAATGAGCAGTTCTTC
d_call: .; clone_size: .; cdr3_length: 15; v_call: TRBV11-2; j_call: TRBJ1-5; cdr3_aa: CASSEEAGTPQPQHF; cdr3_nt: TGTGCCAGCAGCGAAGAGGCGGGGACTCCTCAGCCCCAGCATTTT
d_call: .; clone_size: .; cdr3_length: 15; v_call: TRBV13; j_call: TRBJ1-1; cdr3_aa: CASSLGWGKNTEAFF; cdr3_nt: TGTGCCAGCAGCTTAGGCTGGGGGAAGAACACTGAAGCTTTCTTT
d_call: .; clone_size: many; cdr3_length: 14; v_call: TRBV20-1; j_call: TRBJ1-5; cdr3_aa: CSAREPVGYQPQHF; cdr3_nt: TGCAGTGCTAGGGAACCTGTCGGGTATCAGCCCCAGCATTTT
d_call: .; clone_size: .; cdr3_length: 15; v_call: TRBV7-9; j_call: TRBJ1-1; cdr3_aa: CASSPGAGHKKEAFF; cdr3_nt: TGTGCCAGCAGCCCAGGGGCGGGCCACAAAAAGGAAGCTTTCTTT
d_call: .; clone_size: .; cdr3_length: 13; v_call: TRBV7-6; j_call: TRBJ1-2; cdr3_aa: CASSQLDSYGYTF; cdr3_nt: TGTGCCAGCAGCCAGTTGGACAGCTATGGCTACACCTTC
d_call: .; clone_size: few; cdr3_length: 12; v_call: TRBV12-3/TRBV12-4; j_call: TRBJ1-1; cdr3_aa: CASSWMDTEAFF; cdr3_nt: TGTGCCAGCAGTTGGATGGACACTGAAGCTTTCTTT
d_call: .; clone_size: .; cdr3_length: 15; v_call: TRBV7-9; j_call: TRBJ2-1; cdr3_aa: CASSFPRSSYNEQFF; cdr3_nt: TGTGCCAGCAGCTTCCCGCGGAGCTCCTACAATGAGCAGTTCTTC
d_call: .; clone_size: many; cdr3_length: 13; v_call: TRBV29-1; j_call: TRBJ2-5; cdr3_aa: CSGRRGAQETQYF; cdr3_nt: TGCAGCGGGCGACGGGGGGCCCAGGAGACCCAGTACTTC
d_call: .; clone_size: .; cdr3_length: 16; v_call: TRBV24-1; j_call: TRBJ1-5; cdr3_aa: CATSDARGGSNQPQHF; cdr3_nt: TGTGCCACCAGTGATGCTCGGGGGGGTTCCAATCAGCCCCAGCATTTT
d_call: .; clone_size: many; cdr3_length: 13; v_call: TRBV12-3/TRBV12-4; j_call: TRBJ2-5; cdr3_aa: CASSSTSRGTQYF; cdr3_nt: TGTGCCAGCAGTTCGACCTCTCGGGGGACCCAGTACTTC
d_call: .; clone_size: .; cdr3_length: 13; v_call: TRBV3-1; j_call: TRBJ2-7; cdr3_aa: CASSQVAKGEQYF; cdr3_nt: TGTGCCAGCAGCCAAGTCGCTAAGGGGGAGCAGTACTTC
d_call: .; clone_size: .; cdr3_length: 11; v_call: TRBV29-1; j_call: TRBJ2-7; cdr3_aa: CSVEGGFEQYF; cdr3_nt: TGCAGCGTTGAAGGGGGGTTCGAGCAGTACTTC
d_call: .; clone_size: many; cdr3_length: 12; v_call: TRBV5-1; j_call: TRBJ2-7; cdr3_aa: CASSRDLSEQYF; cdr3_nt: TGCGCCAGCAGCCGGGACCTGTCCGAGCAGTACTTC
d_call: TRBD1; clone_size: many; cdr3_length: 14; v_call: TRBV6-2/TRBV6-3; j_call: TRBJ2-5; cdr3_aa: CASSPTGIGETQYF; cdr3_nt: TGTGCCAGCAGTCCGACAGGGATAGGGGAGACCCAGTACTTC
d_call: .; clone_size: .; cdr3_length: 15; v_call: TRBV19; j_call: TRBJ2-1; cdr3_aa: CASRSAGPSYNEQFF; cdr3_nt: TGTGCCAGTAGATCAGCGGGTCCCTCCTACAATGAGCAGTTCTTC
d_call: TRBD1; clone_size: many; cdr3_length: 13; v_call: TRBV29-1; j_call: TRBJ2-2; cdr3_aa: CSADRTGTGELFF; cdr3_nt: TGCAGCGCTGACCGGACAGGGACCGGGGAGCTGTTTTTT
d_call: .; clone_size: many; cdr3_length: 15; v_call: TRBV9; j_call: TRBJ2-5; cdr3_aa: CASSRAEGGRETQYF; cdr3_nt: TGTGCCAGCAGCCGCGCGGAGGGGGGGCGAGAGACCCAGTACTTC
d_call: .; clone_size: .; cdr3_length: 16; v_call: TRBV12-3/TRBV12-4; j_call: TRBJ2-2; cdr3_aa: CASSFPAVSNTGELFF; cdr3_nt: TGTGCCAGCAGTTTCCCAGCGGTATCGAACACCGGGGAGCTGTTTTTT
d_call: .; clone_size: .; cdr3_length: 15; v_call: TRBV7-9; j_call: TRBJ2-2; cdr3_aa: CASSLVAGAVGELFF; cdr3_nt: TGTGCCAGCAGCTTAGTAGCCGGAGCGGTCGGGGAGCTGTTTTTT